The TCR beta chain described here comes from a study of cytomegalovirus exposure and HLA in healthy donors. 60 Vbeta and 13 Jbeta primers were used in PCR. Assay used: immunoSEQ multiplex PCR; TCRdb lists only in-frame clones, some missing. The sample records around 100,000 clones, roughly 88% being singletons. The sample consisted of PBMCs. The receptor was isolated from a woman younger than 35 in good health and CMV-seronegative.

CDR3 in amino acids: CAISESAPSDSLLRGYTF. DNA for the CDR3: TGTGCCATCAGTGAGTCGGCCCCCTCTGACAGCCTTCTTCGAGGCTACACCTTC. The V gene is TRBV10-3, the J gene TRBJ1-2, with a weak D call TRBD1 (5 bases). Germline CDR1 is ENHRY and CDR2 is SYGVKD. CDR3 size: 18 residues. Trimming left V 0 bases short and J 8 bases short, with 25 bases between.